These 14 T cell receptor beta chains were sequenced from one sample in a study of T cell repertoires in cytomegalovirus infection. TCRdb called the reads again in MiXCR, with one record for every CDR3 protein. Of under 850,000 distinct CDR3 sequences in the sample, 30% to 40% were seen once. Which antigens these TCRs recognize remains unknown. This material consisted of cultured PBMCs, taken from culture after CMV antigen stimulation. These receptors all stem from a human donor in good health (CMV status not recorded). Some clones in this sample may be carry-over from other donors' samples.

V usage is TRBV20-1 and J usage is TRBJ2-5; D ambiguous. The CDR3 has 12 residues. Trimming removed 7 bases at V and 5 bases at J, with 14 bases between. CDR1 is DFQATT and CDR2 is SNEGSKA in the germline V gene (reference sequence). Here the CDR3 DNA reads TGCAGTGGGGATGGGCCGATCGAGACCCAGTACTTC. Translating gives CSGDGPIETQYF.

This clonotype has just one count. The V and J genes are TRBV4-3 and TRBJ2-3; the D is unclear. CDR3 length equals 13 residues. Germline V gives CDR1 LGHNA, CDR2 YSLEER. V lost 1 base and J lost 6, with 8 bases in between. CDR3 sequence: CASSQGVGDTQYF. For the CDR3, the DNA is TGCGCCAGCAGCCAAGGGGTGGGCGATACGCAGTATTTT.

This clonotype was recorded at least ten times. This chain joins TRBV7-2 and TRBJ1-6; possible D gene TRBD1, 6 bases. Germline CDR1 is SGHTA and CDR2 is FQGNSA. The V end was cut by 1 base, the J end by 9 bases, with 13 bases between. CDR3 length: 15 residues. CDR3 sequence reads: CASSLVGSGASPLHF. As DNA, the CDR3 is TGTGCCAGCAGCTTAGTGGGGTCAGGGGCTTCACCCCTCCACTTT. The whole variable domain, filled in from reference TRBV7-2 and TRBJ1-6, reads GAGVSQSPSNKVTEKGKDVELRCDPISGHTALYWYRQSLGQGLEFLIYFQGNSAPDKSGLPSDRFSAERTGGSVSTLTIQRTQQEDSAVYLCASSLVGSGASPLHFGNGTRLTVT.

The rearrangement uses TRBV12-3 or TRBV12-4 and TRBJ1-2, with no clear D. The CDR3 spans 13 residues. Trimming removed 5 bases at V and 4 bases at J, with 11 bases between. The CDR3: CASSPLSGYGYTF. CDR3 DNA sequence: TGTGCCAGCAGTCCGCTTTCGGGCTATGGCTACACCTTC.

This sequence joins TRBV19 and TRBJ1-2; TRBD1 is a possible D gene (6 bases). CDR1 and CDR2 from the germline V gene are LNHDA and SQIVND (reference sequence). V dropped 7 bases and J dropped 8 bases, with 23 bases sitting between them. The CDR3 has 15 amino acids. As DNA, the CDR3 is TGTGCCAGTAACCCCCCGGGGGGGGGGGCACAAGGCTACACCTTC. It is translated as CASNPPGGGAQGYTF.

The sample holds many counts of this clonotype. The chain combines TRBV7-2 with TRBJ2-3; TRBD2 matches 9 bases. The CDR3 length is 17 residues. V shed 2 bases, J shed 4 bases, and the junction held 10 bases outside the gene matches. Germline V lookup: CDR1 SGHTA, CDR2 FQGNSA. This CDR3 reads CASSLWLGGGGPDTQYF. CDR3 nucleotide sequence: TGTGCCAGCAGCTTATGGCTCGGCGGGGGGGGTCCAGATACGCAGTATTTT.

V is TRBV20-1 and J is TRBJ1-6; TRBD1 aligns across 11 bases. The CDR3 sequence is 16 residues long. Trimming took 5 bases from V and 1 from J; bases not matched to a gene: 4. Germline-derived CDR1 and CDR2 are DFQATT and SNEGSKA (reference sequence). The CDR3 spells CSAPGQGASYNSPLHF. As DNA, the CDR3 is TGCAGTGCTCCAGGACAGGGGGCATCCTATAATTCACCCCTCCACTTT.

The J gene is TRBJ2-2, the V gene TRBV6-2 or TRBV6-3; D not certain. Per the germline V gene, CDR1 is MNHEY and CDR2 is SVGEGT. The CDR3 loop spans 15 amino acids. V lost 0 bases and J lost 6, with 11 bases in between. The CDR3 protein is CASSYSTVASGELFF. For the CDR3, the DNA is TGTGCCAGCAGTTACTCGACTGTCGCGTCCGGGGAGCTGTTTTTT.

This sequence joins TRBV5-6 and TRBJ1-2, with D possibly TRBD1 on 6 matching bases. V was pared by 6 bases and J by 7 bases, with 19 bases between. The CDR3 covers 14 residues. Germline loops: CDR1 SGHDT, CDR2 YYEEEE. As DNA, the CDR3 is TGTGCCAGCACCCTATTGATGGGGGCCCTTGGCTACACCTTC. This sequence encodes CASTLLMGALGYTF.

The J gene is TRBJ2-5, the V gene TRBV7-2; D is unresolved. CDR1 and CDR2 from the germline V gene are SGHTA and FQGNSA. With 1 base removed from V and 7 bases from J, the gap between germline ends came to 7 bases. There are 12 residues in the CDR3. DNA of the CDR3: TGTGCCAGCAGCTTAGTTGCCGGGACCCAGTACTTC. It is translated as CASSLVAGTQYF.

This chain links TRBV7-6 with TRBJ2-2; D is unclear. The CDR3 length is 14 residues. Trimming stripped 4 bases from V and 1 base from J, with 7 bases between. Looked up from germline, CDR1 is SGHVS and CDR2 is FNYEAQ. CDR3 protein: CASSWTQNTGELFF. The CDR3, as DNA: TGTGCCAGCAGCTGGACCCAGAACACCGGGGAGCTGTTTTTT.

This chain uses TRBV5-4 with TRBJ1-1, with 8 bases fitting TRBD1. The CDR3 is 17 residues long. Germline CDR1 is SGHNT and CDR2 is YYREEE (reference sequence). V shed 0 bases and J 0 bases; nucleotides not matched to a gene: 7. CDR3 DNA: TGTGCCAGCAGCTTGGGGACAGGGACAAGAGTGAACACTGAAGCTTTCTTT. This gives the protein CASSLGTGTRVNTEAFF.

The chain carries TRBV12-5 and TRBJ1-6; TRBD1 matches 7 bases. CDR3 length: 16 amino acids. Trimming cost V 6 bases and J 3 bases; bases outside gene matches: 8. Per germline, CDR1 LGHNT and CDR2 FRNRAP. This chain's CDR3 is CASGSTGARYNSPLHF. DNA of the CDR3: TGTGCTAGTGGCAGTACAGGGGCCCGCTATAATTCACCCCTCCACTTT.

This clonotype was detected only a few times. The chain links TRBV7-2 to TRBJ2-1; D is unresolved. This CDR3 has 12 amino acids. The germline CDR1 and CDR2 sequences are SGHTA and FQGNSA. Trimming took 1 base from V and 15 from J, leaving 13 bases between them. The CDR3 region has the DNA TGTGCCAGCAGCTTAGAACTCCGCTTATGGTTCTTC. It codes for CASSLELRLWFF.